This TCR beta chain was profiled in a study of cytomegalovirus exposure and HLA in healthy donors. PCR amplification relied on 60 Vbeta primers (plus 13 Jbeta primers). The data were produced by immunoSEQ multiplex PCR, yet TCRdb's version contains in-frame clones alone and is incomplete. The table lists under 200,000 clones, approximately 81% of them singletons. Germline-derived CDR1 and CDR2 are SQVTM and ANQGSEA. The CDR3 consists of 12 residues. Trimming removed 6 bases from V and 6 bases from J, with 14 bases in between. This chain uses TRBV29-1 with TRBJ1-1, with a tentative D call TRBD1 (5 bases). The receptor's source is a woman aged 45-60 years in good health and CMV-seronegative. The sequenced material came from PBMCs. CDR3 nucleotide sequence: TGCAGCGTAAATAGGGGCAGCTCTGAAGCTTTCTTT. This gives the protein CSVNRGSSEAFF.